A single sample gave rise to the 24 T cell receptor beta chains below, sequenced in a study of cytomegalovirus exposure and HLA in healthy donors. 60 Vbeta and 13 Jbeta primers were used in PCR. Clones were read by immunoSEQ multiplex PCR, and TCRdb kept only the in-frame ones, dropping some. This sample has about 240,000 clones, with roughly 80% found just once. The source material was PBMCs. The receptors stem from a woman aged 40 to 55 in good health and CMV-seropositive.

The chain carries TRBV19 and TRBJ1-2; 8 nucleotides match TRBD1. CDR3 length: 15 residues. Germline V gene sequence: CDR1 LNHDA, CDR2 SQIVND (reference sequence). Unmatched junction bases numbered 8, after V lost 7 bases and J lost 1 base. The CDR3 loop reads CASISRDRRNYGYTF. DNA for the CDR3: TGTGCCAGTATCTCCAGGGACAGGCGTAACTATGGCTACACCTTC.

J is TRBJ1-1 and V is TRBV7-9; D gene unclear. The V gene's germline CDR1 is SEHNR and CDR2 FQNEAQ (reference sequence). Trimming left V 4 bases short and J 6 bases short, with 9 bases between. This CDR3 region has 12 residues. CDR3 bases: TGTGCCAGCAGCTCGAAAGTAGCTGAAGCTTTCTTT. Translating it yields CASSSKVAEAFF.

V usage is TRBV4-1 and J usage is TRBJ2-1, with TRBD1 matching over 7 bases. The CDR3 covers 14 residues. The V and J ends lost 3 bases and 5 bases, in that order; junction bases with no gene match: 4. Germline lookup yields CDR1 MGHRA and CDR2 YSYEKL. CDR3 sequence: CASSQGQFDNEQFF. The DNA of the CDR3 is TGCGCCAGCAGCCAGGGACAGTTTGACAATGAGCAGTTCTTC.

The genes are TRBV27 and TRBJ1-2, with 11 bases lining up with TRBD1. Looked up from germline, CDR1 is MNHEY and CDR2 is SMNVEV (reference sequence). V gave up 4 bases and J gave up 6 bases; unmatched junction bases: 13. The CDR3 is 17 residues long. This CDR3 is CASSSTGTGGKMHGYTF. DNA for the CDR3: TGTGCCAGCAGTTCAACCGGGACAGGGGGAAAGATGCATGGCTACACCTTC.

The chain links TRBV5-6 to TRBJ1-5; 9 nucleotides line up with TRBD1. Germline V gives CDR1 SGHDT, CDR2 YYEEEE. Germline trimming cut 2 bases from V and 4 bases from J; bases unmatched to any gene: 1. The CDR3 loop spans 14 amino acids. This chain's CDR3 is CASSFGTGNQPQHF. DNA for the CDR3: TGTGCCAGCAGCTTTGGGACAGGGAATCAGCCCCAGCATTTT.

The V call is TRBV27, the J call TRBJ2-3, with TRBD2 identical over 7 bases. From germline, CDR1 is MNHEY and CDR2 SMNVEV (reference sequence). The trim removed 4 bases at V and 3 bases at J, leaving 4 bases unmatched. CDR3 length: 14 residues. CDR3 sequence (DNA): TGTGCCAGCAGTTGGAGCGGGGAAACAGATACGCAGTATTTT. Translating it yields CASSWSGETDTQYF.

The chain is built from TRBV27 and TRBJ1-2; weak D call: TRBD1 (5 bases). Trimming took off 6 bases at V and 0 bases at J, with 8 bases between the two ends. The CDR3 sequence is 13 residues long. Germline assignment: CDR1 MNHEY and CDR2 SMNVEV (reference sequence). The CDR3 region is CASSRRANYGYTF. CDR3 DNA sequence: TGTGCCAGCAGCCGCAGGGCTAACTATGGCTACACCTTC.

The chain joins TRBV6-1 to TRBJ1-1; 9 bases match TRBD1. The germline CDR1 and CDR2 sequences are MNHNS and SASEGT. V gave up 4 bases and J gave up 6 bases; unmatched junction bases: 15. CDR3 length: 17 residues. The CDR3 sequence: CASSGLGGTGGIAEAFF. The CDR3 coding sequence is TGTGCCAGCAGTGGACTAGGGGGTACAGGGGGCATCGCTGAAGCTTTCTTT.

The V and J genes are TRBV7-2 and TRBJ2-3, with D unresolved. With 3 bases removed from V and 1 base from J, the gap between germline ends came to 14 bases. The germline V gene encodes CDR1 SGHTA and CDR2 FQGNSA. The CDR3 has 16 amino acids. The CDR3 here is CASSFLGGEGTDTQYF. CDR3 DNA: TGTGCCAGCAGCTTTCTTGGCGGAGAAGGCACAGATACGCAGTATTTT.

The chain employs TRBV27 and TRBJ1-2; perhaps TRBD1 as D (6 bases). There are 13 residues in the CDR3. The germline V and J ends were trimmed by 2 bases and 7 bases, with 11 bases remaining between them. From germline, CDR1 is MNHEY and CDR2 SMNVEV (reference sequence). The DNA for the CDR3 is TGTGCCAGCAGTTTACAGGGGTGGTCTGGCTACACCTTC. This translates into CASSLQGWSGYTF.

The genes are TRBV7-8 and TRBJ2-5; 10 nucleotides align to TRBD2. The J call may be incorrect, as the DNA end agrees better with TRBJ2-7. In germline, CDR1 is SGHVS, CDR2 FQNEAQ. This CDR3 comprises 15 residues. CDR3 loop: CASSPGLAGAYEQYF. DNA for the CDR3: TGTGCCAGCAGCCCGGGCCTAGCGGGGGCCTACGAGCAGTACTTC.

V is TRBV11-2 and J is TRBJ1-6; 8 bases map to TRBD1. CDR3 size: 15 residues. With 5 bases clipped from V and 5 bases from J, the junction kept 5 bases outside the gene matches. CDR1 is SGHAT and CDR2 is FQNNGV in the germline V gene. In DNA, the CDR3 is TGTGCCAGCAGCAAATGGACAGGGAATAATTCACCCCTCCACTTT. It yields the protein CASSKWTGNNSPLHF.

The V call is TRBV5-8, the J call TRBJ1-1, with D tentatively TRBD1 (5 bases). Germline assignment: CDR1 SGHTS and CDR2 YDEGEE. Trimming stripped 1 base from V and 10 bases from J, with 11 bases between. This CDR3 contains 12 residues. CDR3 sequence (DNA): TGTGCCAGCAGCTTGAGGACCGGGGGAGCTTTCTTT. Translation: CASSLRTGGAFF.

This clone was seen just once. The rearrangement links TRBV30 to TRBJ1-1, with D maybe TRBD1 (5 bases). The V end was cut by 0 bases, the J end by 4 bases, with 18 bases between. CDR3 length: 16 amino acids. CDR1 is GTSNPN, CDR2 SVGIG, per germline (reference sequence). CDR3 DNA sequence: TGTGCCTGGAGTGTAGAATGGATCCCGGGGGGCACTGAAGCTTTCTTT. Protein sequence: CAWSVEWIPGGTEAFF.

The rearrangement uses TRBV4-3 and TRBJ1-2; D is uncertain. CDR3 length: 15 amino acids. V was trimmed by 0 bases and J by 8 bases, leaving 16 bases between them. Germline lookup yields CDR1 LGHNA and CDR2 YSLEER. CDR3 residues: CASSQDLGGGGGYTF. CDR3 nucleotide sequence: TGCGCCAGCAGCCAAGATCTGGGAGGTGGTGGAGGCTACACCTTC.

This chain connects TRBV19 to TRBJ2-7; the D gene is possibly TRBD1 (6 bases). Germline V gives CDR1 LNHDA, CDR2 SQIVND (reference sequence). The CDR3 runs to 16 residues. With 1 base removed from V and 6 bases from J, the gap between germline ends came to 19 bases. The CDR3 reads CASSIALTGISGEQYF. CDR3 DNA: TGTGCCAGTAGTATAGCACTGACAGGCATCTCCGGCGAGCAGTACTTC.

J is TRBJ2-5 and V is TRBV30; D perhaps matches TRBD1 (6 bases). The J call may be in error: the DNA end matches TRBJ2-7 better. This CDR3 region has 11 residues. The germline gives CDR1 GTSNPN, CDR2 SVGIG (reference sequence). The CDR3 loop reads CAWRTGFEQYF. CDR3 nucleotides: TGTGCCTGGAGAACAGGGTTCGAGCAGTACTTC.

This chain links TRBV5-5 with TRBJ2-1; tentative D call: TRBD1 (6 bases). V was clipped by 6 bases and J by 8 bases, with 12 bases between them. Germline CDR1 and CDR2: SGHKS and YYEKEE (reference sequence). CDR3 size: 12 residues. The CDR3 spells CASKQGVDEQFF. The CDR3, as DNA: TGTGCCAGCAAACAGGGTGTCGATGAGCAGTTCTTC.

Concerning this clone itself: The same CDR3 can be traced to other DNA sequences in this sample. V usage is TRBV18 and J usage is TRBJ2-5; D is unclear. Looked up from germline, CDR1 is KGHSH and CDR2 is LQKENI. V lost 3 bases, J lost 5 bases, and 10 bases lay in between. This CDR3 is 13 amino acids long. The CDR3 loop is CASSPPTRETQYF. The CDR3 DNA reads as TGTGCCAGCTCACCGCCGACGCGGGAGACCCAGTACTTC.

This chain uses TRBV4-3 with TRBJ1-6; 9 nucleotides line up with TRBD1. CDR3 length equals 15 residues. J was trimmed by 5 bases and V by 6 bases; bases with no gene match: 5. The germline V gene encodes CDR1 LGHNA and CDR2 YSLEER. The CDR3 sequence is CASRLQGANNSPLHF. The CDR3 DNA reads as TGCGCCAGCAGATTACAGGGGGCCAATAATTCACCCCTCCACTTT.

This rearrangement joins TRBV5-1 to TRBJ2-2; 8 positions match TRBD2. Germline V lookup: CDR1 SGHRS, CDR2 YFSETQ. Trimming cost V 3 bases and J 3 bases; bases outside gene matches: 7. This CDR3 has 16 residues. The CDR3 region is CASSSFSGIDTGELFF. CDR3 bases: TGCGCCAGCAGCTCCTTTAGCGGGATTGACACCGGGGAGCTGTTTTTT.

This chain joins TRBV9 and TRBJ1-1; TRBD1 aligns across 11 bases. V lost 4 bases to trimming and J lost 3 bases; unmatched junction nucleotides: 5. Germline V gene data show CDR1 as SGDLS and CDR2 as YYNGEE. CDR3 size: 15 residues. The CDR3 protein is CASSPGQGAYTEAFF. In DNA, the CDR3 is TGTGCCAGCAGCCCCGGACAGGGGGCTTACACTGAAGCTTTCTTT.

CDR3 protein: CASSLALDTEAFF. The CDR3, as DNA: TGTGCCAGCAGCTTAGCCCTTGACACTGAAGCTTTCTTT. This sequence joins TRBV7-2 and TRBJ1-1; D is ambiguous. This CDR3 spans 13 amino acids. Per germline, CDR1 SGHTA and CDR2 FQGNSA. V dropped 0 bases and J dropped 3 bases, with 5 bases sitting between them.

J is TRBJ2-7 and V is TRBV15; 8 nucleotides agree with TRBD2. Germline CDR1 is LNHNV and CDR2 is YYDKDF (reference sequence). V gave up 0 bases and J gave up 7 bases; unmatched junction bases: 11. The CDR3 consists of 16 residues. This chain's CDR3 is CATSREGASGLGEQYF. The CDR3 nucleotides read TGTGCCACCAGCAGAGAGGGGGCTAGCGGGCTGGGGGAGCAGTACTTC.